A selection of T cell receptor beta chains follows, all from one sample in a study of fetal regulatory T cell absence and autoimmunity. The data were produced by immunoSEQ multiplex PCR, yet TCRdb's version contains in-frame clones alone and is incomplete. The data hold about 95,000 clones, with approximately 75% observed a single time. Sequenced input: pancreas tissue. The source of these receptors is a male donor with IPEX syndrome. Each CDR3 is given with its conserved first and last residue. The D gene is left open where the match is weak. Clone size is not always given. Where it is, it says once, few, many or a class for expanded clones.

V: TRBV9
D: .
size: .
J: TRBJ1-1
DNA: TGTGCCAGCAGCGTACAGAACACTGAAGCTTTCTTT
CDR3: CASSVQNTEAFF

V: TRBV12-1
D: .
size: .
J: TRBJ2-3
DNA: TGTGCCAGCAGAACGGGGCTCACCTACGCAGATACGCAGTATTTT
CDR3: CASRTGLTYADTQYF

V: TRBV15
D: TRBD1
size: .
J: TRBJ1-5
DNA: TGTGCCACCAGCAGAAAAACTTTTCCGGGACAGGGCGGTCAGCCCCAGCATTTT
CDR3: CATSRKTFPGQGGQPQHF

V: TRBV4-3
D: .
size: .
J: TRBJ1-1
DNA: TGCGCCAGCAGCCAAACCCGGGCCTTTGAAGCTTTCTTT
CDR3: CASSQTRAFEAFF

V: TRBV19
D: .
size: .
J: TRBJ1-4
DNA: TGTGCCAGTAGTAGGACAACAACTAATGAAAAACTGTTTTTT
CDR3: CASSRTTTNEKLFF

V: TRBV29-1
D: .
size: .
J: TRBJ2-3
DNA: TGCAGCGTTGAAACCCAGACTAGCACAGATACGCAGTATTTT
CDR3: CSVETQTSTDTQYF

V: TRBV7-7
D: .
size: .
J: TRBJ2-3
DNA: TGTGCTAGCAGCTTAAGCGACGCAGATACGCAGTATTTT
CDR3: CASSLSDADTQYF

V: TRBV15
D: .
size: .
J: TRBJ2-4
DNA: TGTGCCACCAGCAGAGATAGGCTCGGCAAAAACATTCAGTACTTC
CDR3: CATSRDRLGKNIQYF

V: TRBV30
D: .
size: .
J: TRBJ2-6
DNA: TGTGCCTGGAGTCTCTACAGGCCCGCCTTCTCTGGGGCCAACGTCCTGACTTTC
CDR3: CAWSLYRPAFSGANVLTF

V: TRBV6-1
D: .
size: .
J: TRBJ1-4
DNA: TGTGCCACCAGACGGCATAATGAAAAACTGTTTTTT
CDR3: CATRRHNEKLFF

V: TRBV2
D: TRBD2
size: .
J: TRBJ2-1
DNA: TGTGCCAGCAGTCGACGGATACTAGCGGGAGGCCGGGGTGAGCAGTTCTTC
CDR3: CASSRRILAGGRGEQFF

V: TRBV29-1
D: .
size: .
J: TRBJ2-3
DNA: TGCAGCGCCGTAAGGCCTAGCGAGAGCACAGATACGCAGTATTTT
CDR3: CSAVRPSESTDTQYF

V: TRBV6-4
D: .
size: once
J: TRBJ2-1
DNA: TGTGCCAGCAGTGAAGGGGTGGGGCGGGGGCGCAACAATGAGCAGTTCTTC
CDR3: CASSEGVGRGRNNEQFF

V: TRBV7-2
D: TRBD1
size: .
J: TRBJ2-2
DNA: TGTGCCAGCAGCTTCACCAGGGGGTGGACCGGGGAGCTGTTTTTT
CDR3: CASSFTRGWTGELFF

V: TRBV9
D: TRBD2
size: .
J: TRBJ2-7
DNA: TGTGCCAGCAGCCCCAGTGGTAGCGGGAGTCGGCAGTACTTC
CDR3: CASSPSGSGSRQYF

V: TRBV6-1
D: TRBD1
size: .
J: TRBJ2-7
DNA: TGTGCCAGCAGTGAGGGGGGACAGGGGGCGCGATACGAGCAGTACTTC
CDR3: CASSEGGQGARYEQYF

V: TRBV7-9
D: .
size: .
J: TRBJ1-2
DNA: TGTGCCAGCAGCTTCCCGACAGGAGTGGATGGCTACACCTTC
CDR3: CASSFPTGVDGYTF

V: TRBV5-1
D: .
size: few
J: TRBJ2-5
DNA: TGCGCCAGCAGCTTGGCGGTCCAAGAGACCCAGTACTTC
CDR3: CASSLAVQETQYF

V: TRBV9
D: .
size: .
J: TRBJ2-1
DNA: TGTGCCAGCAGCCCTCCGGGACGGCACTACAATGAGCAGTTCTTC
CDR3: CASSPPGRHYNEQFF

V: TRBV5-6
D: .
size: .
J: TRBJ1-5
DNA: TGTGCCAGCAGCTTGGGGATATATAGCAATCAGCCCCAGCATTTT
CDR3: CASSLGIYSNQPQHF

V: TRBV6-1
D: TRBD2
size: few
J: TRBJ2-7
DNA: TGTGCCAGCAGTAGCGGGGGCTCCTACGAGCAGTACTTC
CDR3: CASSSGGSYEQYF

V: TRBV5-1
D: .
size: .
J: TRBJ2-7
DNA: TGCGCCAGCAGCCCGACGGGCCGCCACCAGTACTTC
CDR3: CASSPTGRHQYF

V: TRBV4-1
D: TRBD2
size: .
J: TRBJ2-7
DNA: TGCGCCAGCAGCCAGCGAGGCAGCGGGGGTTACTACGAGCAGTACTTC
CDR3: CASSQRGSGGYYEQYF

V: TRBV5-5
D: TRBD2
size: few
J: TRBJ2-7
DNA: TGTGCCAGTCGGACTAGCGGGAGATACGAGCAGTACTTC
CDR3: CASRTSGRYEQYF

V: TRBV19
D: .
size: few
J: TRBJ2-7
DNA: TGTGCCAGTAGTATAGCGGGAGCCGTGACCGACGAGCAGTACTTC
CDR3: CASSIAGAVTDEQYF

V: TRBV7-8
D: .
size: few
J: TRBJ1-2
DNA: TGTGCCAGCAGCTTAGGCGGGGATGGCTACACCTTC
CDR3: CASSLGGDGYTF

V: TRBV19
D: TRBD1
size: once
J: TRBJ1-2
DNA: TGTGCCAGTAGTACCGTGGACAGGGCCCTTTATGGCTACACCTTC
CDR3: CASSTVDRALYGYTF

V: TRBV15
D: .
size: .
J: TRBJ2-3
DNA: TGTGCCACCAGCAGGTGGGGGGAGTTGGATACGCAGTATTTT
CDR3: CATSRWGELDTQYF

V: TRBV11-2
D: .
size: .
J: TRBJ2-3
DNA: TGTGCCAGCACTCTGACAGGCTCCACAGATACGCAGTATTTT
CDR3: CASTLTGSTDTQYF

V: TRBV6-6
D: .
size: .
J: TRBJ2-7
DNA: TGTGCCAGCAGTTACCCCCATGGACGGCCTAGCTGCGAGCAGTACTTC
CDR3: CASSYPHGRPSCEQYF

V: TRBV6-4
D: TRBD2
size: .
J: TRBJ2-1
DNA: TGTGCCGGCGAAGCGGGACGCTCCTACAATGAGCAGTTCTTC
CDR3: CAGEAGRSYNEQFF

V: TRBV30
D: .
size: .
J: TRBJ1-5
DNA: TGTGCCTGGAGTGTACGAGGGGGTTATCAGCCCCAGCATTTT
CDR3: CAWSVRGGYQPQHF

V: TRBV4-2
D: .
size: .
J: TRBJ2-7
DNA: TGTGCCAGCAGCCAAGATCGTGGAGTAAAGGACGAGCAGTACTTC
CDR3: CASSQDRGVKDEQYF

V: TRBV4-3
D: TRBD2
size: .
J: TRBJ2-3
DNA: TGCGCCAGCAGCCGACTAGCGGGGGGCACAGATACGCAGTATTTT
CDR3: CASSRLAGGTDTQYF

V: TRBV4-1
D: .
size: .
J: TRBJ2-7
DNA: TGCGCCAGCAGCCAAGTCCCAGCCGCCTACGAGCAGTACTTC
CDR3: CASSQVPAAYEQYF

V: TRBV11-3
D: .
size: .
J: TRBJ2-1
DNA: TGTGCCAGCAGCACCCGGGACTTATACAATGAGCAGTTCTTC
CDR3: CASSTRDLYNEQFF

V: TRBV29-1
D: TRBD1
size: .
J: TRBJ1-2
DNA: TGCAGCGTAGCCGGGACAGCCAGTTATGGCTACACCTTC
CDR3: CSVAGTASYGYTF